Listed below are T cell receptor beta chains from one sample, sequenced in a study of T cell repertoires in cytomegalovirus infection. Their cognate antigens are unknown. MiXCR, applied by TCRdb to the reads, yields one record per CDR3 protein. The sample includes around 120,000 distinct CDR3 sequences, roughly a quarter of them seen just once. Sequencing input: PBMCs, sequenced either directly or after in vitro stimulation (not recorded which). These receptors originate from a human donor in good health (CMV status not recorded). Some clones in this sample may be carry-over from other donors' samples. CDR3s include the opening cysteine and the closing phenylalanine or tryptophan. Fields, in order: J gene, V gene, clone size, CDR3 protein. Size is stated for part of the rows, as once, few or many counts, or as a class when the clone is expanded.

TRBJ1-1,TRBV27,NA,CASRGQLLNTEAFF
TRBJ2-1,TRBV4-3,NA,CASSQDPSNEQFF
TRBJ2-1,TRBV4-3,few,CASSQDSGLYNEQFF
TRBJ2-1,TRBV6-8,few,CASSNQAGEADEQFF
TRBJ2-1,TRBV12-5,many,CASGLGLASHEQFF
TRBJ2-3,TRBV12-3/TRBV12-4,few,CASSTALRAADTQYF
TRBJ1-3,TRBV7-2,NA,CASSSGSSGNTIYF
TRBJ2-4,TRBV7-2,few,CASSPSGRSGGIAKNIQYF
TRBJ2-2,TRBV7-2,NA,CASSPGLANTGELFF
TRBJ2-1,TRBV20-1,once,CSARDYYNEQFF
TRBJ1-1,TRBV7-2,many,CASSLRRGNTEAFF
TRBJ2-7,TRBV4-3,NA,CASSQESSGSYEQYF
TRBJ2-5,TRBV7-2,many,CASSLLGWGTQYF
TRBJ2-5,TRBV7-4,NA,CASSSVGLQETQYF
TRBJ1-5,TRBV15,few,CATSRIIIQGDPTQPQHF
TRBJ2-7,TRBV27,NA,CASSLVPPGAGGVYEQCF
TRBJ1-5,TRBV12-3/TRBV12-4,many,CASSMGNSNQPQHF
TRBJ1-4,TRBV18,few,CASSQDSGEKLFF
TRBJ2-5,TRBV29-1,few,CSVEGDRDSQETQYF
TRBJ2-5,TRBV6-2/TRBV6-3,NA,CASSYHRQRYLQETQYF
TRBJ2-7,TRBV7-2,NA,CASSPSLSYEQYF
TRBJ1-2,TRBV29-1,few,CSVAVYGGYTF
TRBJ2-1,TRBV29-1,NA,CSAGSPGHLNEQFF
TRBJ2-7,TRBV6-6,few,CASSYGGLAGDEQYF
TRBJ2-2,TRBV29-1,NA,CSVRGQRNTGELFF
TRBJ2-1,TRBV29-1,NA,CSGRLLAGYNEQFF
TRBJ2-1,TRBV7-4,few,CASSLDAGWNEQFF
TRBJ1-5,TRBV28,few,CASIFGTPYSNQPQHF
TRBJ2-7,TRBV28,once,CASSRHSSYEQYF
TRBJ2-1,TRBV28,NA,CASSLYGRDDLYNEQFF
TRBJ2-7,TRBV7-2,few,CASSFGGRDEQYF